These T cell receptor beta chains were read from a single sample in a study of beta chain features in type 1 diabetes. Using immunoSEQ multiplex PCR, the repertoire was profiled, and TCRdb retains in-frame clones only, with some absent. The table includes hundreds of thousands of clones, 68% detected once. Sequenced: naive CD4+ T cells from blood. These receptors all come from a man under 40 in good health. Both conserved end residues are part of each CDR3. The D gene is left open where the match is weak. Clone size is stated in some rows and not others, as once, few, many or a class when expanded.

NA	TRBV4-2	TRBD1	TRBJ1-5	TGTGCCAGCAGCCAAGAGGTAGACAGGGCAGGTCAGCCCCAGCATTTT	CASSQEVDRAGQPQHF
few	TRBV18	NA	TRBJ2-2	TGTGCCAGCTCACCACAGGGGCTTGGGAACACCGGGGAGCTGTTTTTT	CASSPQGLGNTGELFF
NA	TRBV27	TRBD2	TRBJ2-3	TGTGCCAGCAGCCAGCGGGGAAGGGCAACAGATACGCAGTATTTT	CASSQRGRATDTQYF
NA	TRBV7-9	NA	TRBJ2-5	TGTGCCAGCAGCTTCCAAGGGGGAATGATAGAGACCCAGTACTTC	CASSFQGGMIETQYF
NA	TRBV2	TRBD2	TRBJ2-1	TGTGCCAGCAGACCCGCCCGACTAGCGGGAGGGCTCTACAATGAGCAGTTCTTC	CASRPARLAGGLYNEQFF
NA	TRBV6-5	NA	TRBJ1-5	TGTGCCAGCAGTTTTCAGGGGAGCAATCAGCCCCAGCATTTT	CASSFQGSNQPQHF
NA	TRBV29-1	NA	TRBJ2-1	TGCAGCGTCAGAGCGGGTAGCTCCTACAATGAGCAGTTCTTC	CSVRAGSSYNEQFF
few	TRBV30	NA	TRBJ2-7	TGTGCCTGGACCGTGAGGGCGCGCTCCTACGAGCAGTACTTC	CAWTVRARSYEQYF
few	TRBV9	NA	TRBJ2-3	TGTGCCAGCAGCGTAACTGGCGGCCGCACAGATACGCAGTATTTT	CASSVTGGRTDTQYF
NA	TRBV25-1	NA	TRBJ2-1	TGTGCCAGCAGTGACCCGGGCTATGATGAGCAGTTCTTC	CASSDPGYDEQFF